This T cell receptor beta chain was recorded in a study of T cell clusters in autoimmune cytopenias. TRB amplification used roughly 250 ng of peripheral blood genomic DNA. TRB rearrangements were amplified by touch-down multiplex PCR with mixed TRB-A/B primers. TCRdb reprocessed the multiplex PCR reads and keeps a single row for each CDR3 protein, giving no DNA. The sample includes roughly 4,200 distinct CDR3 sequences. Judged by frequency, this clonotype is medium-sized. The data were also submitted as part of a second study, on T cell repertoires in aging, cancer and after chemotherapy. That study adds: Repeat sampling of healthy donors over several months to years showed clear clonal overlap. In cancer patients, declining TCR diversity with age involved lost richness and lost evenness.

Sequencing input: peripheral blood. This receptor was taken from a human donor in good health.

The CDR3 region is CASTSQVTSYNEQFF. V usage is TRBV5-4 and J usage is TRBJ2-1. The CDR3 length is 15 residues. Germline loops: CDR1 SGHNT, CDR2 YYREEE (reference sequence).